This passage covers 14 T cell receptor beta chains from one sample sequenced in a study of T cells in Graves' hyperthyroidism and ophthalmopathy. From RNA transcripts, TCR beta CDR3 regions were amplified. The HTBI set primed first-round TCR CDR3 RT-PCR. TCRdb itself ran the multiplex PCR reads through MiXCR, one entry per CDR3 protein. The sample gives approximately 330,000 distinct CDR3 sequences, roughly an eighth of which show up once; about 37% is in the top ten. The specimen was blood. The receptors were sampled from a woman in her forties with Graves' ophthalmopathy.

In this sample, this clonotype turned up many times. V usage is TRBV3-1 and J usage is TRBJ1-2; no definite D call. The CDR3 loop spans 11 amino acids. The V and J ends lost 2 bases and 8 bases respectively, with 6 bases between them. Germline values: CDR1 LGHDT, CDR2 YNNKEL (reference sequence). The CDR3 coding sequence is TGTGCCAGCAGCCAATTTACCGGCTACACCTTC. Amino acid sequence: CASSQFTGYTF.

This clonotype was recorded a few times. V usage is TRBV20-1 and J usage is TRBJ1-2; 9 nucleotides match TRBD1. Germline trimming cut 3 bases from V and 0 bases from J; bases unmatched to any gene: 8. Per the germline V gene, CDR1 is DFQATT and CDR2 is SNEGSKA (reference sequence). The CDR3 is made up of 16 amino acids. The CDR3 region is CSARAAHRGPNYGYTF. CDR3 bases: TGCAGTGCTAGGGCAGCCCACAGGGGGCCTAACTATGGCTACACCTTC.

This clonotype has just a few counts. In DNA form, the CDR3 reads TGTGCCAGCAGCCTGCGGATAGGGGGCTTAAACTACACCTTC. Translating gives CASSLRIGGLNYTF. The rearrangement links TRBV14 to TRBJ1-2; 7 positions match TRBD1. V shed 4 bases and J 10 bases; nucleotides not matched to a gene: 12. From germline, CDR1 is SGHDN and CDR2 FVKESK. CDR3 size: 14 residues.

A few counts support this clonotype. The gene calls are TRBV15 and TRBJ1-5; no clear D. The CDR3 is 16 amino acids. The V and J ends lost 0 bases and 8 bases respectively, with 17 bases between them. The germline CDR1 and CDR2 sequences are LNHNV and YYDKDF (reference sequence). CDR3 DNA sequence: TGTGCCACCAGCAGAGATCTGAGCCTTCAAAGCAAGCCCCAGCATTTT. Translation gives CATSRDLSLQSKPQHF.

The J gene is TRBJ1-1, the V gene TRBV20-1, with a possible D match to TRBD1 (6 bases). V was trimmed by 5 bases and J by 0 bases, leaving 13 bases between them. The CDR3 extends over 14 amino acids. Germline V gene sequence: CDR1 DFQATT, CDR2 SNEGSKA (reference sequence). DNA for the CDR3: TGCAGTGCTCCACCGGACAGATTGAACACTGAAGCTTTCTTT. It codes for CSAPPDRLNTEAFF.

This clonotype was detected ten times or more. The genes are TRBV10-1 and TRBJ1-3, with D hard to call. Germline V gives CDR1 WNHNN, CDR2 SYGVQD (reference sequence). Trimming stripped 0 bases from V and 0 bases from J, with 9 bases between. This CDR3 has 16 residues. CDR3 nucleotide sequence: TGCGCCAGCAGTGAGTCCGGCACGATCTCTGGAAACACCATATATTTT. Protein product: CASSESGTISGNTIYF.

This clonotype was recorded at least ten times. The chain is built from TRBV18 and TRBJ2-3; the D gene is possibly TRBD2 (5 bases). V shed 6 bases and J shed 2 bases, with 12 bases lying between them. The CDR3 spans 14 residues. The germline V gene has CDR1 KGHSH and CDR2 LQKENI. The CDR3 bases are TGTGCCAGCTCTATGGCGAGGGTCACAGATACGCAGTATTTT. Its translation is CASSMARVTDTQYF. Filled out from reference TRBV18 and TRBJ2-3, the complete variable domain reads NAGVMQNPRHLVRRRGQEARLRCSPMKGHSHVYWYRQLPEEGLKFMVYLQKENIIDESGMPKERFSAEFPKEGPSILRIQQVVRGDSAAYFCASSMARVTDTQYFGPGTRLTVL.

Many counts were recorded for this clonotype. The chain couples TRBV20-1 to TRBJ2-3; D is unclear. V dropped 0 bases and J dropped 4 bases, with 14 bases sitting between them. There are 15 residues in the CDR3. The germline V gene encodes CDR1 DFQATT and CDR2 SNEGSKA (reference sequence). The CDR3 coding sequence is TGCAGTGCTAGAGATCCTTCCTCTTCCGCAGATACGCAGTATTTT. This encodes CSARDPSSSADTQYF.

This clonotype was detected many times. The chain links TRBV12-3 or TRBV12-4 to TRBJ1-3; weak D call: TRBD1 (6 bases). V was pared by 2 bases and J by 7 bases, with 12 bases between. The CDR3 runs to 14 residues. The CDR3 nucleotides are TGTGCCAGCAGTTTATTGCCAGGGGTGAACACCATATATTTT. Translated: CASSLLPGVNTIYF.

The chain has TRBV5-6 and TRBJ1-2, with D unresolved. The CDR3 is made up of 13 amino acids. Germline V gene data show CDR1 as SGHDT and CDR2 as YYEEEE. Trimming cost V 3 bases and J 4 bases, with 10 bases left between them. CDR3 DNA: TGTGCCAGCAGCTCTCCCTCGGGCTATGGCTACACCTTC. Its translation is CASSSPSGYGYTF. The variable domain in full, with the rest retrieved from reference TRBV5-6 and TRBJ1-2, is DAGVTQSPTHLIKTRGQQVTLRCSPKSGHDTVSWYQQALGQGPQFIFQYYEEEERQRGNFPDRFSGHQFPNYSSELNVNALLLGDSALYLCASSSPSGYGYTFGSGTRLTVV.

The chain joins TRBV10-3 to TRBJ1-6; 8 bases line up with TRBD1. J gave up 9 bases and V 2 bases, and 3 bases lay outside the gene matches. This CDR3 has 14 residues. The V gene's germline CDR1 is ENHRY and CDR2 SYGVKD. Here the CDR3 reads CAISEITGGSPLHF. The CDR3 region has the DNA TGTGCCATCAGTGAGATCACAGGGGGTTCACCCCTCCACTTT.

This clonotype occurred many times. The chain has TRBV7-8 and TRBJ2-7; 11 nucleotides agree with TRBD2. With V trimmed by 4 bases and J by 3 bases, 2 bases remained unmatched. This CDR3 contains 14 residues. Germline lookup yields CDR1 SGHVS and CDR2 FQNEAQ. The DNA of the CDR3 is TGTGCCAGCAGCTGGGGGACTAGCGGCTACGAGCAGTACTTC. Encoded protein: CASSWGTSGYEQYF.

This clonotype was seen repeatedly, ten times or more. This CDR3 is CASRPAPGQGAAQPQHF. The CDR3 DNA follows: TGTGCCAGCAGGCCGGCTCCGGGACAGGGGGCTGCTCAGCCCCAGCATTTT. The rearrangement joins TRBV12-3 or TRBV12-4 to TRBJ1-5; 12 bases match TRBD1. This CDR3 comprises 17 residues. V shed 6 bases, J shed 6 bases, and the junction held 12 bases outside the gene matches.

A few counts support this clonotype. This rearrangement joins TRBV4-1 to TRBJ1-1; the D gene is possibly TRBD1 (5 bases). The germline V gene encodes CDR1 MGHRA and CDR2 YSYEKL. This CDR3 is 14 amino acids long. The germline V and J ends were trimmed by 0 bases and 5 bases, with 10 bases remaining between them. The CDR3 nucleotides read TGCGCCAGCAGCCAAGAGTTCTGGGGGACTGAAGCTTTCTTT. Its translation is CASSQEFWGTEAFF.